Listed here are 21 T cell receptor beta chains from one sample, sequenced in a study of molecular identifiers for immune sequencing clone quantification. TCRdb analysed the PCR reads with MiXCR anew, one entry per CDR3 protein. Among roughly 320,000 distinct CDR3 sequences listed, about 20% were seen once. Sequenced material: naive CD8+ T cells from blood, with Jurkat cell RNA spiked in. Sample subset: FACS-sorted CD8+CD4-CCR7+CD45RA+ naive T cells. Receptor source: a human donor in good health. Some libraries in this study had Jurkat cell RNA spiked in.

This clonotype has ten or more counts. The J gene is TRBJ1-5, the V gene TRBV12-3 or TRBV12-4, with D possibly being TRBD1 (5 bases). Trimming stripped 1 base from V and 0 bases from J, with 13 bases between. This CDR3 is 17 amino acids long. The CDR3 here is CASSLGGGRISNQPQHF. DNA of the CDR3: TGTGCCAGCAGTTTAGGTGGGGGACGGATTAGCAATCAGCCCCAGCATTTT.

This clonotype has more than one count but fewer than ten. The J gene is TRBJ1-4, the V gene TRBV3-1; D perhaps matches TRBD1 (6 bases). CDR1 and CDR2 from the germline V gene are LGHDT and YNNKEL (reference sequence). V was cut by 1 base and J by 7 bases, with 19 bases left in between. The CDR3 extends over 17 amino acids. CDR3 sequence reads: CASSQVELRGYGEKLFF. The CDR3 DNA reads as TGTGCCAGCAGCCAAGTAGAACTCAGGGGTTATGGTGAAAAACTGTTTTTT. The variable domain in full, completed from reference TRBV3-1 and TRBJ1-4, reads DTAVSQTPKYLVTQMGNDKSIKCEQNLGHDTMYWYKQDSKKFLKIMFSYNNKELIINETVPNRFSPKSPDKAHLNLHINSLELGDSAVYFCASSQVELRGYGEKLFFGSGTQLSVL.

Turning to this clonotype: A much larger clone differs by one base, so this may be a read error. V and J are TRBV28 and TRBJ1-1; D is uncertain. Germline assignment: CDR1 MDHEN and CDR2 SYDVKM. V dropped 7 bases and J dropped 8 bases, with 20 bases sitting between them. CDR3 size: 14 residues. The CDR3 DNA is TGTGCCAGCAACTTTCTGGTCGCCTTGGGAGAAGCTTTCTTT. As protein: CASNFLVALGEAFF.

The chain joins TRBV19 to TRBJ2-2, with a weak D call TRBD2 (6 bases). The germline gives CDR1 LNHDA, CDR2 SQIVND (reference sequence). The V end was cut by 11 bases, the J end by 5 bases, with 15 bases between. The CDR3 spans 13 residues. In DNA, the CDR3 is TGTGCCGTCGACGGCGGGATGACCGGGGAGCTGTTTTTT. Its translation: CAVDGGMTGELFF.

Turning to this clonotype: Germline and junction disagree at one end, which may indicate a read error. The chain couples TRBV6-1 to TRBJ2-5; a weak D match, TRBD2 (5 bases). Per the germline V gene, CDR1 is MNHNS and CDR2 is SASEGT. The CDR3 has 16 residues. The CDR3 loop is CASSELIMTIEEAQYF. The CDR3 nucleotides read TGTGCCAGCAGTGAGCTGATAATGACTATAGAAGAGGCCCAGTACTTC.

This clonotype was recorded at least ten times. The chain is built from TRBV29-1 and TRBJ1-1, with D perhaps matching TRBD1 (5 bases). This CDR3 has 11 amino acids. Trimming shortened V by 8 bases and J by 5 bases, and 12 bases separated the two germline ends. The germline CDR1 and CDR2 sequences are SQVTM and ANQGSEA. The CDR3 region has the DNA TGCAGCATCGCGGGGGGGACTGAAGCTTTCTTT. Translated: CSIAGGTEAFF.

The CDR3: CASSLGPGRAQYF. In nucleotides, the CDR3 is TGTGCCAGCAGTTTGGGACCGGGACGGGCCCAGTACTTC. V gene TRBV12-3 or TRBV12-4 combines with J gene TRBJ2-7; D tentatively fits TRBD1 or TRBD2 (5 bases each). The CDR3 sequence is 13 residues long. V lost 3 bases and J 10 bases, leaving 16 bases between the germline ends.

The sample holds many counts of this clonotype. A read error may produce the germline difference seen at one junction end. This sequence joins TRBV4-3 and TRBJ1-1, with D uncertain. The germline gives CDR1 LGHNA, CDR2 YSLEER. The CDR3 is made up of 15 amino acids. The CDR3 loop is CASSQDPTRNSEAFF. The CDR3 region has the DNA TGCGCCAGCAGCCAAGATCCGACACGGAACTCTGAAGCTTTCTTT.

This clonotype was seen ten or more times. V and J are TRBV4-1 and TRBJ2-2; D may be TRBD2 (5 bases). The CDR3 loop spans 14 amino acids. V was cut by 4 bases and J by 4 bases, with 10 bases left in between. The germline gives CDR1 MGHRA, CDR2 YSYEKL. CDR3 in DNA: TGCGCCAGCAGCCGCGGGCAGGCCACCGGGGAGCTGTTTTTT. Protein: CASSRGQATGELFF.

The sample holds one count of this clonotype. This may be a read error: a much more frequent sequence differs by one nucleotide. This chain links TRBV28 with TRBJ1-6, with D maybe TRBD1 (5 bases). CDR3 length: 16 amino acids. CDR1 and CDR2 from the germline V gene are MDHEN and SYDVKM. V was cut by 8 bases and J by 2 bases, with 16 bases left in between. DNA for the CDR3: TGTGCCAGCTTGCTGGACAAGAGCCCCTATAATTCACCCCTCCACTTT. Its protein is CASLLDKSPYNSPLHF.

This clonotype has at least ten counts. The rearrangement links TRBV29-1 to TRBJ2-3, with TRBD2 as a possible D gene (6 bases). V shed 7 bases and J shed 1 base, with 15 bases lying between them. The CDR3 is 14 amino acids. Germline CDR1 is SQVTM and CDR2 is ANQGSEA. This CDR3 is CSAVGGTGTDTQYF. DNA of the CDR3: TGCAGCGCCGTTGGGGGGACTGGCACAGATACGCAGTATTTT.

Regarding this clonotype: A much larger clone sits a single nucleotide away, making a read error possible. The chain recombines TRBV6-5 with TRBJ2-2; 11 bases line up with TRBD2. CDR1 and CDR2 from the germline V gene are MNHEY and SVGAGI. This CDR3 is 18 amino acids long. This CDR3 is CVSSLEPLAGGGTGELFF. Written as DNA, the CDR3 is TGTGTCAGCAGCTTGGAACCCCTAGCGGGGGGTGGAACCGGGGAGCTGTTTTTT.

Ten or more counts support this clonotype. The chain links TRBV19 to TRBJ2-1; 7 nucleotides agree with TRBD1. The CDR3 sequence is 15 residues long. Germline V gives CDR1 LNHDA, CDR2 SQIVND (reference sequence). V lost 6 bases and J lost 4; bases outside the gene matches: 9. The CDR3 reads CASSPWDSIYNEQFF. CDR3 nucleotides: TGTGCCAGTAGCCCTTGGGACAGCATTTACAATGAGCAGTTCTTC.

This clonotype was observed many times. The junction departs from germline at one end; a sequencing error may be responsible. CDR3 sequence reads: CASSFGSGYEQYF. For the CDR3, the DNA is TGTGCCAGCAGTTTTGGGTCAGGGTACGAGCAGTACTTC. The chain employs TRBV5-1 and TRBJ2-7, with a weak D call TRBD1 (5 bases). The germline gives CDR1 SGHRS, CDR2 YFSETQ. The CDR3 sequence is 13 residues long.

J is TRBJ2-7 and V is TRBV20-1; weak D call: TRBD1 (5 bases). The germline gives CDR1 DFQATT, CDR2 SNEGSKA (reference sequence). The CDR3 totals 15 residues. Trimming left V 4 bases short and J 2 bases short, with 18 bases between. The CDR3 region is CSATDSSSPTYEQYF. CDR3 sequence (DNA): TGCAGTGCTACCGACAGTTCTTCCCCTACCTACGAGCAGTACTTC.

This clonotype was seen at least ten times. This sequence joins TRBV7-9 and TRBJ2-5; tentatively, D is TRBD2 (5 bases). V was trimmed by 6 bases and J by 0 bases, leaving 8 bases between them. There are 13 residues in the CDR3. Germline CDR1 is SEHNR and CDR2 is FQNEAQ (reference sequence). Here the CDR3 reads CASSSGDQETQYF. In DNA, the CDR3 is TGTGCCAGCAGTTCCGGGGACCAAGAGACCCAGTACTTC.

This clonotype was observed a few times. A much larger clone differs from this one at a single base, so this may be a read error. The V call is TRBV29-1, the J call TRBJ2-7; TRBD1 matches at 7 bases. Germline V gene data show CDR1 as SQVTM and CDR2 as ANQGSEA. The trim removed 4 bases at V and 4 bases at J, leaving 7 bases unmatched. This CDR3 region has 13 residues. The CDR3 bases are TGCAGCGTTGCAACAGGGGTGGGTTACGAGCAGTACTTC. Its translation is CSVATGVGYEQYF.

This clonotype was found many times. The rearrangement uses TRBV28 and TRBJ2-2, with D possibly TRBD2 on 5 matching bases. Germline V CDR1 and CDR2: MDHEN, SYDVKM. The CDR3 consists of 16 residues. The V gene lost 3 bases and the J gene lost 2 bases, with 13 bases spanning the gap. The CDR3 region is CASSFPPGLNTGELFF. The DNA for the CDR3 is TGTGCCAGCAGTTTCCCTCCAGGACTTAACACCGGGGAGCTGTTTTTT.

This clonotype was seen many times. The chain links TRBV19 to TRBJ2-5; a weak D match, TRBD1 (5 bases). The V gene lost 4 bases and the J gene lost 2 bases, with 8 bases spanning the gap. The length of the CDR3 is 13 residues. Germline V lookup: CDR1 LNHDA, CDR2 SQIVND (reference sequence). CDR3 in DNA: TGTGCCAGTAGTAGACAGCTACAAGAGACCCAGTACTTC. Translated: CASSRQLQETQYF.

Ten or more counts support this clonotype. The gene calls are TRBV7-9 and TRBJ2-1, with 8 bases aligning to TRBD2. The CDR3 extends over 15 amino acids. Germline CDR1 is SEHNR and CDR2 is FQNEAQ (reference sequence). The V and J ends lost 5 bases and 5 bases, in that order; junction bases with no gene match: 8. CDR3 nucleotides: TGTGCCAGCAGCCCCCGGGGGGGAGGAAACAATGAGCAGTTCTTC. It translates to CASSPRGGGNNEQFF.

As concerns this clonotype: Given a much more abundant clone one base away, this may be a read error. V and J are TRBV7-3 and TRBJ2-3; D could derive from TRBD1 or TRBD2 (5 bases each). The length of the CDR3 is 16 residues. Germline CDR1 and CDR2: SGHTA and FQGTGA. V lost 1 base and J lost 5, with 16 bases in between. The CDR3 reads CASSLITSGDVDTQYF. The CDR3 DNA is TGTGCCAGCAGCTTAATCACTAGTGGGGACGTAGATACGCAGTATTTT. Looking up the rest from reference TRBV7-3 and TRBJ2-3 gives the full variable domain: GAGVSQTPSNKVTEKGKYVELRCDPISGHTALYWYRQSLGQGPEFLIYFQGTGAADDSGLPNDRFFAVRPEGSVSTLKIQRTERGDSAVYLCASSLITSGDVDTQYFGPGTRLTVL.